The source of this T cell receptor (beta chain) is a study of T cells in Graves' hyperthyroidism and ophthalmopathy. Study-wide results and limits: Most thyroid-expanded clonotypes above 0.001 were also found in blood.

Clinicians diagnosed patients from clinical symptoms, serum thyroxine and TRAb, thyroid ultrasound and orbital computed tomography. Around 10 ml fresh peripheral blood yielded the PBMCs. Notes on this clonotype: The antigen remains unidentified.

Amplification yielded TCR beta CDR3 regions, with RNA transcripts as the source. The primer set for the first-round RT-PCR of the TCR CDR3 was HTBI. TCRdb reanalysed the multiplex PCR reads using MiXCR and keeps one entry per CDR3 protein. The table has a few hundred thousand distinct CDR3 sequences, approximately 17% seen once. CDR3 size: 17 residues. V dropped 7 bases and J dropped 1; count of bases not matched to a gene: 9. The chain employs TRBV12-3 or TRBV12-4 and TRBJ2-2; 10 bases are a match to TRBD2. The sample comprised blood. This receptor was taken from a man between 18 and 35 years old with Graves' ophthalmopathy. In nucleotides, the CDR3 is TGTGCCAGCACCCCAATGAGCGGGGGGGAGAACACCGGGGAGCTGTTTTTT. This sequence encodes CASTPMSGGENTGELFF.